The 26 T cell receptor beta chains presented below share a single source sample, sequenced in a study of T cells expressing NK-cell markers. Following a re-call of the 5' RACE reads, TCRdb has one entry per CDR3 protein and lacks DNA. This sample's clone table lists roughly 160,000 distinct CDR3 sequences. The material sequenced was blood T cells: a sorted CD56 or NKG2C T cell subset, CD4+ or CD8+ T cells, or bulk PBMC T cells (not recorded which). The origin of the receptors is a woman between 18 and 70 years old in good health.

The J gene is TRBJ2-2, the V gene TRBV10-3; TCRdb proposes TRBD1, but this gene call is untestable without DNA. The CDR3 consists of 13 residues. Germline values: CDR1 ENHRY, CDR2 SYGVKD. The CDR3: CAINREVTGELFF.

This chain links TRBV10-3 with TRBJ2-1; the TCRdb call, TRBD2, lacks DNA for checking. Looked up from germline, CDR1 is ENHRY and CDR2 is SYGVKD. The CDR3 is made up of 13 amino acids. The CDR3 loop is CATRLAGGDEQFF.

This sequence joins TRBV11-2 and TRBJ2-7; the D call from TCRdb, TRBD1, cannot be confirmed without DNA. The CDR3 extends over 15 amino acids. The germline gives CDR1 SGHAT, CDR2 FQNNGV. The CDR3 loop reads CASSLWGQRIYEQYF.

CDR3 sequence: CASSGQGGFSNQPQHF. This chain uses TRBV2 with TRBJ1-5; TCRdb lists TRBD1, though no DNA is available to test this call. The CDR3 is 16 amino acids. Germline loops: CDR1 SNHLY, CDR2 FYNNEI.

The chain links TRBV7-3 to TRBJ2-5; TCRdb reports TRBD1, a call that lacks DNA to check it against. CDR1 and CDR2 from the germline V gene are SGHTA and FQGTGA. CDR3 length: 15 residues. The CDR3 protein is CASSFRGTDQETQYF.

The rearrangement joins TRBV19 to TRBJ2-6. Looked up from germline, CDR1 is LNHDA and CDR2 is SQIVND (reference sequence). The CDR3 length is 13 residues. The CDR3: CASSITGANVLTF.

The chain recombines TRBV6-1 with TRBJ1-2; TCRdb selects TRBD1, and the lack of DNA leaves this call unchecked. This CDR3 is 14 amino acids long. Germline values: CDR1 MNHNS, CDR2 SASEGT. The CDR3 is CASSRDTGPYGYTF.

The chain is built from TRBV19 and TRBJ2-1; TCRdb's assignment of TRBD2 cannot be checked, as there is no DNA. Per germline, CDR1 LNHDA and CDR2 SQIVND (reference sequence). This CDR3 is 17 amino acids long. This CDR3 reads CASSIDHGTSGGNEQFF.

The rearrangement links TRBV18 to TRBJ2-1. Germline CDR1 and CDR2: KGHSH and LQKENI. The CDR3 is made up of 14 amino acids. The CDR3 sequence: CASSPVGALNEQFF.

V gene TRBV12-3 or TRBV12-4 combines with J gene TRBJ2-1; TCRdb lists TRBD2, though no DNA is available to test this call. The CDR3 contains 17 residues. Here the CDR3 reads CASRSTSGGGPYNEQFF.

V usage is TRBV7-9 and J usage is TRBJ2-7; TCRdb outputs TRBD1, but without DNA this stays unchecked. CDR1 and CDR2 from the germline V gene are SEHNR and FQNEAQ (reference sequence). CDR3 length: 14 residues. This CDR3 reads CASSLSLGGNEQYF.

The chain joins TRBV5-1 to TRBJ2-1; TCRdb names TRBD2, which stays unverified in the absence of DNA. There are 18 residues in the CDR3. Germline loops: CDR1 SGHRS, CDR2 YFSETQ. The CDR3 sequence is CASSLGPPGGRRPYEQFF.

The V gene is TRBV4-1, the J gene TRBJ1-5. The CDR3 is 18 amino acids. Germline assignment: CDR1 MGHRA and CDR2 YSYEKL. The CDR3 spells CASSQGSINPYSNQPQHF.

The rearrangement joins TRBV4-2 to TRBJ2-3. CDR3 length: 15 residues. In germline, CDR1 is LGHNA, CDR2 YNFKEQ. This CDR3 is CASSQEGYSTDTQYF.

CDR3 residues: CASGWGAGGYTF. The rearrangement links TRBV12-3 or TRBV12-4 to TRBJ1-2; without DNA, the TCRdb call of TRBD1 cannot be checked. There are 12 residues in the CDR3.

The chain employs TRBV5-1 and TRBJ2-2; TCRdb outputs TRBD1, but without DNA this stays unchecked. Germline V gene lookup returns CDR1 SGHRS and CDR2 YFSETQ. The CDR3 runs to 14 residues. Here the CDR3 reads CASSAGQQSGELFF.

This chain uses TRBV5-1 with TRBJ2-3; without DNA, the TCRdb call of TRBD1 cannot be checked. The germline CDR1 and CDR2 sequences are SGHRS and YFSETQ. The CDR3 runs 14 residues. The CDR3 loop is CASSFTGREDTQYF.

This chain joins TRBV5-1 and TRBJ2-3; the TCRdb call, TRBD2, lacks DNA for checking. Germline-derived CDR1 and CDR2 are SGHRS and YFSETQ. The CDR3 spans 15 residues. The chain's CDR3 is CASSFSQGPTDTQYF.

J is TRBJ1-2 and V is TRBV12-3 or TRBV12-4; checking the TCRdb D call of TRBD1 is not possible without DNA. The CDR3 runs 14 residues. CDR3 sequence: CASSSRDSVQGYTF.

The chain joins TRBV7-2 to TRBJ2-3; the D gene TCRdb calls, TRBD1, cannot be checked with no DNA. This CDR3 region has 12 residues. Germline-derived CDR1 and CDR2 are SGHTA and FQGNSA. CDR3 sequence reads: CASSPRADTQYF.

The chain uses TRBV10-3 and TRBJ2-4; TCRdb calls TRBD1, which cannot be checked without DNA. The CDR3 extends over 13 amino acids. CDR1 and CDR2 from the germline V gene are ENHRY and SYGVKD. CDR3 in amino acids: CAISATPGDIQYF.

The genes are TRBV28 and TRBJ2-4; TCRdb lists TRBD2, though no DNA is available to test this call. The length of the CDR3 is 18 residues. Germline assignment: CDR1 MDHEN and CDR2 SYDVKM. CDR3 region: CASRARDYSRLAKNIQYF.

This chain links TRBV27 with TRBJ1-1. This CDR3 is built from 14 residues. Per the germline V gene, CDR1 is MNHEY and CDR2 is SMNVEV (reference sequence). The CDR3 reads CASSLRVWNTEAFF.

The CDR3 sequence is CASSPGSGLAGLDTQYF. The J gene is TRBJ2-3, the V gene TRBV5-1; TCRdb's D gene call, TRBD2, goes unchecked for lack of DNA. The CDR3 length is 17 residues. Germline CDR1 reads SGHRS; CDR2 reads YFSETQ. Filled out from reference TRBV5-1 and TRBJ2-3, the complete variable domain reads KAGVTQTPRYLIKTRGQQVTLSCSPISGHRSVSWYQQTPGQGLQFLFEYFSETQRNKGNFPGRFSGRQFSNSRSEMNVSTLELGDSALYLCASSPGSGLAGLDTQYFGPGTRLTVL.

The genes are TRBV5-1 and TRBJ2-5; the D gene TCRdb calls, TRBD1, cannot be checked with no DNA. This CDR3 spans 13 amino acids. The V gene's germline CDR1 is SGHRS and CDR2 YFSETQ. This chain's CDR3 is CASTSGRQETQYF.

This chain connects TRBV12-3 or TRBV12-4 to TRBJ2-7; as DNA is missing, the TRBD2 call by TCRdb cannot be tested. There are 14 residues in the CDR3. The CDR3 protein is CARLGREGRGEQYF.